This TCR beta chain originates from a study of T cell changes during pregnancy in multiple sclerosis. Per the germline V gene, CDR1 is MNHNS and CDR2 is SASEGT. The CDR3 length is 15 residues. V was pared by 3 bases and J by 7 bases, with 18 bases between. Clones were read by immunoSEQ multiplex PCR, and TCRdb kept only the in-frame ones, dropping some. The sample holds fewer than 50,000 clones, approximately 93% seen once. This TCR derives from a female donor with multiple sclerosis, enrolled in a pregnancy study. The source material was CD4+ T cells from peripheral blood mononuclear cells, sampled in the third trimester of pregnancy. The chain employs TRBV6-1 and TRBJ1-2; D gene ambiguous. The DNA of the CDR3 is TGTGCCAGCAGTGAGGCTGAGACAATCACTTTTGGCTACACCTTC. Protein product: CASSEAETITFGYTF.